One sample yielded the 24 T cell receptor beta chains listed below, sequenced in a study of T cell repertoires and Cas9 in healthy adults. Sequencing used immunoSEQ multiplex PCR; TCRdb keeps in-frame clones, though not all of them. The sample consists of tens of thousands of clones, roughly 90% of them appearing once. Sequenced input: CD4+ effector T cells (CD127+, CD25-, CD137-, CD154-) from PBMCs; culture status not recorded. The receptors stem from a human donor in good health.

This sequence joins TRBV19 and TRBJ1-1; D possibly corresponds to TRBD1 (5 bases). Germline loops: CDR1 LNHDA, CDR2 SQIVND (reference sequence). This CDR3 is 13 amino acids long. V was cut by 4 bases and J by 5 bases, with 11 bases left in between. CDR3 in DNA: TGTGCCAGTAGTAAGGGACGGGGAACTGAAGCTTTCTTT. As protein: CASSKGRGTEAFF.

The chain recombines TRBV2 with TRBJ1-2; D is unresolved. This CDR3 has 12 residues. V dropped 8 bases and J dropped 2 bases, with 9 bases sitting between them. Germline-derived CDR1 and CDR2 are SNHLY and FYNNEI. CDR3 in DNA: TGTGCCAGCGGGGTTACGAACTATGGCTACACCTTC. It yields the protein CASGVTNYGYTF.

The chain uses TRBV7-2 and TRBJ2-5; a weak D match, TRBD1 (5 bases). Germline V gene data show CDR1 as SGHTA and CDR2 as FQGNSA. The CDR3 spans 13 residues. Between the trimmed V and J ends, which lost 8 bases and 7 bases, there was a span of 17 bases. CDR3 loop: CASGRASWGTQYF. Here the CDR3 DNA reads TGTGCCAGCGGCAGGGCCAGTTGGGGGACCCAGTACTTC.

This sequence joins TRBV6-6 and TRBJ1-6; D might be TRBD1 (6 bases). CDR3 length equals 15 residues. Trimming shortened V by 6 bases and J by 5 bases, and 14 bases separated the two germline ends. CDR1 is MNHNY and CDR2 is SVGAGI in the germline V gene (reference sequence). The CDR3 region has the DNA TGTGCCAGCAGCCCCGGACAGCCCCATAATTCACCCCTCCACTTT. Encoded protein: CASSPGQPHNSPLHF.

The chain combines TRBV7-9 with TRBJ2-1, with unresolved D. CDR3 length: 14 amino acids. V dropped 3 bases and J dropped 8 bases, with 14 bases sitting between them. Germline CDR1 reads SEHNR; CDR2 reads FQNEAQ (reference sequence). CDR3 DNA sequence: TGTGCCAGCAGCTTGTTGGGCGCCCTCGATGAGCAGTTCTTC. It codes for CASSLLGALDEQFF.

Regarding this clone: An end of the junction does not agree with germline; a read error may underlie this. This sample includes further DNA sequences coding for the same CDR3. DNA of the CDR3: TGCAGTGTTGCTTCCACTGGAAGTGAAAAACTGTTTTTT. As protein: CSVASTGSEKLFF. The rearrangement joins TRBV29-1 to TRBJ1-4; no clear D gene. The CDR3 consists of 13 residues. Looked up from germline, CDR1 is SQVTM and CDR2 is ANQGSEA.

This chain joins TRBV19 and TRBJ2-2; 7 bases are shared with TRBD1. Per the germline V gene, CDR1 is LNHDA and CDR2 is SQIVND (reference sequence). This CDR3 contains 17 residues. V gave up 4 bases and J gave up 4 bases; unmatched junction bases: 12. CDR3 bases: TGTGCCAGTAGTACGGCTTTAGGGACAGCGCGCACCGGGGAGCTGTTTTTT. Amino acid sequence: CASSTALGTARTGELFF.

The chain combines TRBV5-1 with TRBJ2-6, with D perhaps matching TRBD1 or TRBD2 (5 bases each). The CDR3 has 17 amino acids. V shed 5 bases and J shed 1 base, with 16 bases lying between them. The germline CDR1 and CDR2 sequences are SGHRS and YFSETQ. The CDR3 loop is CASSHRDGLSGANVLTF. The DNA of the CDR3 is TGCGCCAGCAGTCACCGGGACGGGTTGTCTGGGGCCAACGTCCTGACTTTC.

The chain couples TRBV19 to TRBJ2-4; TRBD1 matches 7 bases. CDR1 and CDR2 (germline): LNHDA, SQIVND (reference sequence). The CDR3 extends over 15 amino acids. V lost 5 bases, J lost 5 bases, and 9 bases stayed unmatched. CDR3 loop: CASSAPQGFENIQYF. The DNA of the CDR3 is TGTGCCAGTAGTGCTCCACAGGGGTTCGAAAACATTCAGTACTTC.

V gene TRBV6-1 combines with J gene TRBJ1-5; TRBD1 might be the D (6 bases). Germline CDR1 and CDR2: MNHNS and SASEGT. The CDR3 consists of 14 residues. The V gene lost 5 bases and the J gene lost 0 bases, with 8 bases spanning the gap. CDR3 loop: CASSSGASNQPQHF. As DNA, the CDR3 is TGTGCCAGCAGTTCAGGGGCTAGCAATCAGCCCCAGCATTTT.

The chain couples TRBV28 to TRBJ1-6; TRBD1 aligns across 8 bases. The V gene's germline CDR1 is MDHEN and CDR2 SYDVKM. V was clipped by 6 bases and J by 14 bases; unmatched bases: 9. The CDR3 length is 13 residues. In nucleotides, the CDR3 is TGTGCCAGCAGGCCCCCCGACAGGGGCACCCTCCACTTT. Translation: CASRPPDRGTLHF. Full variable domain (remainder filled in from reference TRBV28 and TRBJ1-6): DVKVTQSSRYLVKRTGEKVFLECVQDMDHENMFWYRQDPGLGLRLIYFSYDVKMKEKGDIPEGYSVSREKKERFSLILESASTNQTSMYLCASRPPDRGTLHFGNGTRLTVT.

This sequence joins TRBV29-1 and TRBJ2-5, with 10 nucleotides matching TRBD1. Germline V gives CDR1 SQVTM, CDR2 ANQGSEA. The CDR3 length is 15 residues. The J segment lost 3 bases and the V segment lost 3 bases, leaving 7 bases of the junction unmatched. The CDR3 region has the DNA TGCAGCGTTGAGAAAGGCGGGACAGGGGAAGAGACCCAGTACTTC. It translates to CSVEKGGTGEETQYF.

The chain is built from TRBV5-1 and TRBJ2-3; D is undetermined. CDR1 and CDR2 from the germline V gene are SGHRS and YFSETQ. The V gene lost 0 bases and the J gene lost 0 bases, with 8 bases spanning the gap. CDR3 size: 15 residues. The CDR3: CASSLESVSTDTQYF. The DNA of the CDR3 is TGCGCCAGCAGCTTGGAGTCAGTGAGCACAGATACGCAGTATTTT.

The J gene is TRBJ2-7, the V gene TRBV6-5; tentative D call: TRBD1 (6 bases). Germline-derived CDR1 and CDR2 are MNHEY and SVGAGI. Trimming took 8 bases from V and 6 from J, leaving 23 bases between them. This CDR3 has 15 residues. CDR3 DNA: TGTGCCAGCGGGTTGCCGGGCAGGGGCAAGGTCGAGCAGTACTTC. Amino acids: CASGLPGRGKVEQYF.

This clone was seen a single time. CDR3 region: CASIPGLAERETQYF. The CDR3 bases are TGTGCCAGCATACCGGGGCTAGCCGAGCGAGAGACCCAGTACTTC. The chain recombines TRBV5-5 with TRBJ2-5; D could derive from TRBD1 or TRBD2 (5 bases each). V was cut by 6 bases and J by 4 bases, with 19 bases left in between. Germline V gene sequence: CDR1 SGHKS, CDR2 YYEKEE (reference sequence). This CDR3 comprises 15 residues.

The genes are TRBV6-1 and TRBJ2-7; 7 positions agree with TRBD2. After removal of 2 bases from V and 0 bases from J, the junction contained 4 bases not matched to a gene. This CDR3 spans 15 amino acids. The germline V gene has CDR1 MNHNS and CDR2 SASEGT. The CDR3 DNA reads as TGTGCCAGCAGTGAACGGGACTACTCCTCCTACGAGCAGTACTTC. This translates into CASSERDYSSYEQYF.

This rearrangement joins TRBV5-1 to TRBJ2-1, with 11 bases lining up with TRBD2. CDR1 SGHRS and CDR2 YFSETQ come from the germline V gene. J gave up 1 base and V 6 bases, and 6 bases lay outside the gene matches. CDR3 length equals 16 residues. CDR3 DNA sequence: TGCGCCAGCACCGGTAGCGGGGGGGCTTCCTACAATGAGCAGTTCTTC. This codes for CASTGSGGASYNEQFF. The full variable domain, completed using reference TRBV5-1 and TRBJ2-1, is KAGVTQTPRYLIKTRGQQVTLSCSPISGHRSVSWYQQTPGQGLQFLFEYFSETQRNKGNFPGRFSGRQFSNSRSEMNVSTLELGDSALYLCASTGSGGASYNEQFFGPGTRLTVL.

This clone was counted between two and nine times. The V call is TRBV5-1, the J call TRBJ1-2; D not resolved. V was cut by 5 bases and J by 5 bases, with 16 bases left in between. The CDR3 extends over 14 amino acids. Germline V gene data show CDR1 as SGHRS and CDR2 as YFSETQ. CDR3 sequence: CASRPITDGYGYTF. CDR3 coding DNA: TGCGCCAGCAGGCCGATTACGGACGGTTATGGCTACACCTTC.

The chain carries TRBV9 and TRBJ1-2; possibly TRBD1 for D (6 bases). V gave up 0 bases and J gave up 2 bases, with 17 bases separating them. This CDR3 is 17 amino acids long. Germline-derived CDR1 and CDR2 are SGDLS and YYNGEE. As DNA, the CDR3 is TGTGCCAGCAGCGTAGGCCCACAGCCAGACAGGAACTATGGCTACACCTTC. Residues: CASSVGPQPDRNYGYTF.

The chain combines TRBV6-6 with TRBJ1-5, with D perhaps matching TRBD1 (5 bases). V lost 2 bases and J 11 bases, leaving 13 bases between the germline ends. The germline gives CDR1 MNHNY, CDR2 SVGAGI (reference sequence). There are 13 residues in the CDR3. The CDR3 region is CASSYGQGKSQHF. CDR3 nucleotides: TGTGCCAGCAGTTACGGGCAGGGAAAGTCCCAGCATTTT.

This chain connects TRBV7-3 to TRBJ2-5, with a possible D match to TRBD1 (5 bases). Germline V CDR1 and CDR2: SGHTA, FQGTGA. V was clipped by 3 bases and J by 5 bases, with 10 bases between them. This CDR3 has 13 residues. CDR3 protein: CASSFREGETQYF. CDR3 in DNA: TGTGCCAGCAGCTTCAGGGAAGGGGAGACCCAGTACTTC.

The chain recombines TRBV29-1 with TRBJ2-2; D call uncertain. The germline CDR1 and CDR2 sequences are SQVTM and ANQGSEA. V was clipped by 7 bases and J by 5 bases, with 20 bases between them. The CDR3 spans 15 residues. The CDR3 region is CSALDRALETGELFF. The CDR3 DNA follows: TGCAGCGCGTTGGACCGGGCTTTGGAGACCGGGGAGCTGTTTTTT.

The rearrangement joins TRBV5-1 to TRBJ1-2; no reliable D call. Germline V lookup: CDR1 SGHRS, CDR2 YFSETQ. The CDR3 loop spans 13 amino acids. With 1 base removed from V and 3 bases from J, the gap between germline ends came to 7 bases. The CDR3 region is CASSLPTHYGYTF. The CDR3 coding sequence is TGCGCCAGCAGCTTGCCGACACACTATGGCTACACCTTC.

This clone has just one count. The J gene is TRBJ2-4, the V gene TRBV29-1, with TRBD2 matching 7 bases. Germline V gene data show CDR1 as SQVTM and CDR2 as ANQGSEA. The trim removed 6 bases at V and 1 base at J, leaving 6 bases unmatched. The CDR3 is 14 residues long. The CDR3 is CSVATSAAKNIQYF. CDR3 nucleotides: TGCAGCGTGGCAACTAGCGCCGCCAAAAACATTCAGTACTTC.